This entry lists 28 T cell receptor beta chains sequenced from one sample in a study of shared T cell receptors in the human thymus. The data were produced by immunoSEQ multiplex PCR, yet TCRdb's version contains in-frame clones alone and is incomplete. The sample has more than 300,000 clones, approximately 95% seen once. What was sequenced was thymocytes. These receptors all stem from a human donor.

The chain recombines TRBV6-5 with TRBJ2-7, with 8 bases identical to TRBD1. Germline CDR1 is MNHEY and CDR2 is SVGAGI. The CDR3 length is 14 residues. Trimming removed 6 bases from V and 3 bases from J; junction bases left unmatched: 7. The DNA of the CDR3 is TGTGCCAGCAGGCAGGACAGGGACCACTACGAGCAGTACTTC. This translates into CASRQDRDHYEQYF.

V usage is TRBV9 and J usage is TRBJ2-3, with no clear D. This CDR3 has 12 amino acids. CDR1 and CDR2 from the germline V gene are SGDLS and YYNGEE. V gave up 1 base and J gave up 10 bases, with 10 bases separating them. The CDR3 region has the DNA TGTGCCAGCAGCGTATCTGGCTGGGCGCAGTATTTT. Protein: CASSVSGWAQYF. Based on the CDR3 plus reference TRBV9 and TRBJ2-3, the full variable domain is DSGVTQTPKHLITATGQRVTLRCSPRSGDLSVYWYQQSLDQGLQFLIQYYNGEERAKGNILERFSAQQFPDLHSELNLSSLELGDSALYFCASSVSGWAQYFGPGTRLTVL.

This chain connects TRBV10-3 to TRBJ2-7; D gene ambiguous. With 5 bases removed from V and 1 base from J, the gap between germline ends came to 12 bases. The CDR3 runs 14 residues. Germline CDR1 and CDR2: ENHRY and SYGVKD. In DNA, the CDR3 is TGTGCCATCAGTAGCCCCCTTAAATCCTACGAGCAGTACTTC. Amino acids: CAISSPLKSYEQYF.

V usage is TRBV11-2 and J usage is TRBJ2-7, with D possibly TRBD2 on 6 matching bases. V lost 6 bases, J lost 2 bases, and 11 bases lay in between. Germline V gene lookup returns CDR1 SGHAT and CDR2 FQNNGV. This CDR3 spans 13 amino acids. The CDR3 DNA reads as TGTGCCAGCAGGCGGGACTCTCCCTACGAGCAGTACTTC. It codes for CASRRDSPYEQYF.

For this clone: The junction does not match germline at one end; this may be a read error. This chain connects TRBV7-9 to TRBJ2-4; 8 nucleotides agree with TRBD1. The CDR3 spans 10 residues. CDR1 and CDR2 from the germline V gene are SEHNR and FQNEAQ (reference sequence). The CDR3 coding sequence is TGTGCCAGCAGCCCGGACAGGGTGCACTTC. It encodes CASSPDRVHF.

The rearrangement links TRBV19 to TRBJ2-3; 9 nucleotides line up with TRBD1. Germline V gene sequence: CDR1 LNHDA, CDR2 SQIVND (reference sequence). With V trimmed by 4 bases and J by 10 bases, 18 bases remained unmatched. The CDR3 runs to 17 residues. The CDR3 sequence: CASSTLTGTGKASSQYF. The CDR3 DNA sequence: TGTGCCAGTAGTACCCTGACCGGGACAGGGAAGGCGAGTTCGCAGTATTTT.

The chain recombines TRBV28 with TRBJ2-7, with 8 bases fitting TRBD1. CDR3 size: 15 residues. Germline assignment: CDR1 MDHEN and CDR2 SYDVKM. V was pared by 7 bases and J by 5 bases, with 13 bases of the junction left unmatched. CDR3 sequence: CASTRTGQGADEQYF. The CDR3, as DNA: TGTGCCAGCACCCGTACCGGGCAGGGGGCCGACGAGCAGTACTTC.

The CDR3: CASSSVDGQGTYEQYF. The CDR3 DNA reads TGTGCCAGCAGCTCTGTAGACGGACAGGGAACCTACGAGCAGTACTTC. The chain is built from TRBV7-6 and TRBJ2-7; 8 bases agree with TRBD1. Germline assignment: CDR1 SGHVS and CDR2 FNYEAQ. V gave up 4 bases and J gave up 2 bases; unmatched junction bases: 10. The CDR3 loop spans 16 amino acids.

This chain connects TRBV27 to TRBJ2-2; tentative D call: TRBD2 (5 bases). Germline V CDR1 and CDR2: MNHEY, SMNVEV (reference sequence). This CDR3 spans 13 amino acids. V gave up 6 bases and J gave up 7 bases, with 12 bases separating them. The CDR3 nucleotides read TGTGCCAGCAGCCTCGGACTGTTCGGGGAGCTGTTTTTT. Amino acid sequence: CASSLGLFGELFF.

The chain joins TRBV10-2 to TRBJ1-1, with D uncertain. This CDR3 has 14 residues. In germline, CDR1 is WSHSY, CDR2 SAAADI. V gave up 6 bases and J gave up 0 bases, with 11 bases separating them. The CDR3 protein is CASSFAVMNTEAFF. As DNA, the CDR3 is TGCGCCAGCAGCTTTGCTGTCATGAACACTGAAGCTTTCTTT.

CDR3 loop: CASSKIRGPLTYNEQFF. CDR3 in DNA: TGTGCCAGCAGCAAAATTCGAGGGCCCCTTACCTACAATGAGCAGTTCTTC. The V and J genes are TRBV21-1 and TRBJ2-1; the table's TRBD2 call for D was not verified on the DNA. TRBV21-1 is described as a pseudogene. This CDR3 contains 17 residues.

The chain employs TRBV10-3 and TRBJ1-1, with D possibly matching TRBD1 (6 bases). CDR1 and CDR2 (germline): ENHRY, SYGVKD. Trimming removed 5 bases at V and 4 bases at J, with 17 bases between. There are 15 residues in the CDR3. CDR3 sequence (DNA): TGTGCCATCAGTTTAACCCAAGGGGGAGGCACTGAAGCTTTCTTT. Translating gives CAISLTQGGGTEAFF.

The CDR3, as DNA: TGTGCCAGCAAGCCCACCTATCAGCCCCAGCATTTT. It yields the protein CASKPTYQPQHF. The chain couples TRBV28 to TRBJ1-5; D gene uncertain. V gave up 7 bases and J gave up 5 bases, with 9 bases separating them. The CDR3 runs 12 residues. Germline V gives CDR1 MDHEN, CDR2 SYDVKM.

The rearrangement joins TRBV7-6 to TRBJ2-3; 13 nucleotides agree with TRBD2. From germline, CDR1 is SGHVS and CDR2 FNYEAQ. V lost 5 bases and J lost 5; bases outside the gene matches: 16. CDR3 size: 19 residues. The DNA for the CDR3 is TGTGCCAGCAGCCAATATAACAAGACTAGCGGGAGGTATCTAGATACGCAGTATTTT. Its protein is CASSQYNKTSGRYLDTQYF. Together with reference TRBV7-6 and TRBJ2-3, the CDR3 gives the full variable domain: GAGVSQSPRYKVTKRGQDVALRCDPISGHVSLYWYRQALGQGPEFLTYFNYEAQQDKSGLPNDRFSAERPEGSISTLTIQRTEQRDSAMYRCASSQYNKTSGRYLDTQYFGPGTRLTVL.

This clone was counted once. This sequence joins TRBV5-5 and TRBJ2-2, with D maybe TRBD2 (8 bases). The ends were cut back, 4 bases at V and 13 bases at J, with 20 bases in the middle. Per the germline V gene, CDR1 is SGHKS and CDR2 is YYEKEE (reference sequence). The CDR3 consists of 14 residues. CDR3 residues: CASSPEGASGRLFF. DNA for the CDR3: TGTGCCAGCAGCCCCGAGGGGGCTAGCGGGCGGCTGTTTTTT.

The CDR3 here is CASSHPLDRGSNQPQHF. The CDR3 coding sequence is TGCGCCAGCAGTCACCCTTTGGACAGGGGGAGCAATCAGCCCCAGCATTTT. J is TRBJ1-5 and V is TRBV23-1; 10 bases are a match to TRBD1. TRBV23-1 falls under the ORF class, with uncertain function. Germline trimming cut 3 bases from V and 1 base from J; bases unmatched to any gene: 6. The CDR3 has 17 residues.

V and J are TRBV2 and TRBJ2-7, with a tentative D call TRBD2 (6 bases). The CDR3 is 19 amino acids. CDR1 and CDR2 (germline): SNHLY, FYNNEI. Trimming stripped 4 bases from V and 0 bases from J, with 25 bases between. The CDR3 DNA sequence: TGTGCCAGCAGTGCCTCGGGAAGGGTGCATGCGGGATACTCCTACGAGCAGTACTTC. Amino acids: CASSASGRVHAGYSYEQYF. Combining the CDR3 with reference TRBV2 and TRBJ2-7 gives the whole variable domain EPEVTQTPSHQVTQMGQEVILRCVPISNHLYFYWYRQILGQKVEFLVSFYNNEISEKSEIFDDQFSVERPDGSNFTLKIRSTKLEDSAMYFCASSASGRVHAGYSYEQYFGPGTRLTVT.

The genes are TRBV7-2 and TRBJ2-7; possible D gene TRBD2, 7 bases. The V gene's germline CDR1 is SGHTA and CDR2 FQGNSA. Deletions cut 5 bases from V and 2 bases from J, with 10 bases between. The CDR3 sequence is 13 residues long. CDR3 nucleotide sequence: TGTGCCAGCAGCCTGGGGGGGCCCTACGAGCAGTACTTC. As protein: CASSLGGPYEQYF.

Here the CDR3 DNA reads TGTGCCATCAGGACCCATCACAGGGCTTGTGGCTACACCTTC. Translation gives CAIRTHHRACGYTF. This chain joins TRBV10-3 and TRBJ1-2, with a possible D match to TRBD1 (6 bases). Germline CDR1 reads ENHRY; CDR2 reads SYGVKD. V dropped 6 bases and J dropped 7 bases, with 18 bases sitting between them. CDR3 length: 14 residues.

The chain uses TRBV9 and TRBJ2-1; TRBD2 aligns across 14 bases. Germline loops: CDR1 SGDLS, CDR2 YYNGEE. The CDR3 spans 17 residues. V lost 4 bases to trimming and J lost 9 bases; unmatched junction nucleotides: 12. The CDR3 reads CASSTEPGLAGGGEQFF. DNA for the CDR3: TGTGCCAGCAGCACCGAACCCGGACTAGCGGGGGGCGGTGAGCAGTTCTTC.

The CDR3 sequence is CASSLVLSGANGNEQFF. CDR3 in DNA: TGTGCCAGCAGCTTAGTCCTATCGGGGGCAAACGGCAATGAGCAGTTCTTC. This rearrangement joins TRBV7-9 to TRBJ2-1; D may be TRBD1 or TRBD2 (6 bases each). Germline assignment: CDR1 SEHNR and CDR2 FQNEAQ (reference sequence). This CDR3 has 17 residues. The germline V and J ends were trimmed by 1 base and 6 bases, with 19 bases remaining between them.

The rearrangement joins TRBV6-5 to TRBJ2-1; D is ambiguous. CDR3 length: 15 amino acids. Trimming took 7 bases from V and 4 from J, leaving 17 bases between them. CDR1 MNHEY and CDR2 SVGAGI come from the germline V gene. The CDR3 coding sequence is TGTGCCAGCACCTTTGGACGGCCGGAGTACAATGAGCAGTTCTTC. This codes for CASTFGRPEYNEQFF.

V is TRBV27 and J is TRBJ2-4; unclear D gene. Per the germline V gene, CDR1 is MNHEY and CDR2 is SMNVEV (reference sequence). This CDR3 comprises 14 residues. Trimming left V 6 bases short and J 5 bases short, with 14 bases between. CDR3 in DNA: TGTGCCAGCAGACCACGGGCCATTGAAAACATTCAGTACTTC. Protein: CASRPRAIENIQYF.

Here the CDR3 reads CASRPLAGGLYNEQFF. The CDR3, as DNA: TGTGCCAGCAGACCTTTAGCGGGAGGCCTCTACAATGAGCAGTTCTTC. The chain employs TRBV4-2 and TRBJ2-1; 10 bases line up with TRBD2. Germline CDR1 LGHNA, CDR2 YNFKEQ. The V segment lost 6 bases and the J segment 3 bases; nucleotides outside the gene matches: 8. There are 16 residues in the CDR3.

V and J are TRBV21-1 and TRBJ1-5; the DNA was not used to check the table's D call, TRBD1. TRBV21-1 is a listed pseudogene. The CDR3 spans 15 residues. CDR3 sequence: CASSKRGQTNQPQHF. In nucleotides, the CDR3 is TGTGCCAGCAGCAAAAGGGGACAGACCAATCAGCCCCAGCATTTT.

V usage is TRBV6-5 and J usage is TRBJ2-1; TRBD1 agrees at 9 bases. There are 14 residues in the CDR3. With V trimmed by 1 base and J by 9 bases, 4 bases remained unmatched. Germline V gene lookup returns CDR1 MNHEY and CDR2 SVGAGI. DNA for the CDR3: TGTGCCAGCAGTTACTATACAGGGGGCGCTGAGCAGTTCTTC. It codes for CASSYYTGGAEQFF.

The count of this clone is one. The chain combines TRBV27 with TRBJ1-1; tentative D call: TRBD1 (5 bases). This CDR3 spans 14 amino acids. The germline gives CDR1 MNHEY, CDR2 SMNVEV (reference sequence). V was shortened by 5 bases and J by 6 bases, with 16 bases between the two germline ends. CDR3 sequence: CASSPGTEIAEAFF. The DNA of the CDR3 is TGTGCCAGCAGTCCGGGGACGGAGATCGCTGAAGCTTTCTTT.

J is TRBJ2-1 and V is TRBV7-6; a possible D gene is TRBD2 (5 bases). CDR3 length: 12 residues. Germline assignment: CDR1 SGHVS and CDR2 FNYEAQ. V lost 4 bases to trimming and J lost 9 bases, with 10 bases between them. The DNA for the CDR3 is TGTGCCAGCAGCTCCGGGAATATTGAGCAGTTCTTC. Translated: CASSSGNIEQFF.